This passage covers 15 T cell receptor beta chains from one sample sequenced in a study of T cell responses to AZD1222 COVID-19 vaccine. Assay used: immunoSEQ multiplex PCR; TCRdb lists only in-frame clones, some missing. The sample yields about 96,000 clones, nearly 90% seen once. The sample was peripheral blood, taken on day 0 of AZD1222 vaccination. These receptors were collected from an adult in good health.

The chain is built from TRBV19 and TRBJ2-1, with 7 bases aligning to TRBD1. J gave up 3 bases and V 5 bases, and 4 bases lay outside the gene matches. The CDR3 sequence is 14 residues long. The germline CDR1 and CDR2 sequences are LNHDA and SQIVND (reference sequence). The CDR3, as DNA: TGTGCCAGTAGTCCGAGACAGGGCTACAATGAGCAGTTCTTC. It encodes CASSPRQGYNEQFF.

V usage is TRBV19 and J usage is TRBJ1-1, with D unresolved. This CDR3 spans 13 amino acids. Germline assignment: CDR1 LNHDA and CDR2 SQIVND (reference sequence). The V end lost 4 bases, the J end lost 1 base, and 7 bases lay between the germline ends. The CDR3 here is CASSTTWNTEAFF. The CDR3 DNA follows: TGTGCCAGTAGTACTACGTGGAACACTGAAGCTTTCTTT.

This rearrangement joins TRBV5-1 to TRBJ1-4, with D uncertain. Germline V gene lookup returns CDR1 SGHRS and CDR2 YFSETQ. With 4 bases removed from V and 8 bases from J, the gap between germline ends came to 9 bases. The CDR3 loop spans 12 amino acids. The CDR3 sequence: CASSVTDEKLFF. In DNA form, the CDR3 reads TGCGCCAGCAGCGTAACAGACGAAAAACTGTTTTTT.

In DNA form, the CDR3 reads TGCAGTGCTAGTCTAGCGGACATCTACGAGCAGTACTTC. Translation: CSASLADIYEQYF. This chain uses TRBV20-1 with TRBJ2-7; 7 positions match TRBD2. The length of the CDR3 is 13 residues. Looked up from germline, CDR1 is DFQATT and CDR2 is SNEGSKA (reference sequence). V gave up 3 bases and J gave up 3 bases; unmatched junction bases: 5.

The J gene is TRBJ2-3, the V gene TRBV28; 11 bases align to TRBD2. The CDR3 runs 17 residues. V trimming: 4 bases; J trimming: 5 bases; junction bases outside the gene matches: 11. Per germline, CDR1 MDHEN and CDR2 SYDVKM. The CDR3 nucleotides are TGTGCCAGCAGTTCACCCTATAGCGGGGGGGCGATAGATACGCAGTATTTT. Amino acid sequence: CASSSPYSGGAIDTQYF.

The CDR3 reads CASSIDFKDSYTDTQYF. Here the CDR3 DNA reads TGTGCCAGTAGTATAGATTTTAAGGACAGCTACACAGATACGCAGTATTTT. The chain couples TRBV19 to TRBJ2-3; TRBD1 might be the D (6 bases). In germline, CDR1 is LNHDA, CDR2 SQIVND (reference sequence). This CDR3 has 17 amino acids. The germline V and J ends were trimmed by 0 bases and 2 bases, with 15 bases remaining between them.

The J gene is TRBJ1-2, the V gene TRBV7-2, with no clear D. Per the germline V gene, CDR1 is SGHTA and CDR2 is FQGNSA. This CDR3 is built from 14 residues. V was cut by 4 bases and J by 7 bases, with 16 bases left in between. In DNA form, the CDR3 reads TGTGCCAGCAGCTCGCAGGCGAGGATGGGTGGCTACACCTTC. This encodes CASSSQARMGGYTF.

The chain is built from TRBV6-1 and TRBJ2-7; the D is unclear. With 0 bases removed from V and 3 bases from J, the gap between germline ends came to 3 bases. This CDR3 has 12 residues. The germline V gene has CDR1 MNHNS and CDR2 SASEGT. The CDR3 is CASSEARYEQYF. DNA of the CDR3: TGTGCCAGCAGTGAAGCGCGCTACGAGCAGTACTTC.

The chain employs TRBV18 and TRBJ2-1; D is possibly TRBD2 (5 bases). V lost 5 bases and J 5 bases, leaving 10 bases between the germline ends. Germline CDR1 reads KGHSH; CDR2 reads LQKENI. The CDR3 runs 13 residues. The CDR3 loop is CASSAEVNNEQFF. As DNA, the CDR3 is TGTGCCAGCTCAGCGGAGGTTAACAATGAGCAGTTCTTC.

The rearrangement links TRBV9 to TRBJ2-7; perhaps TRBD2 as D (5 bases). V was trimmed by 0 bases and J by 2 bases, leaving 9 bases between them. The CDR3 consists of 14 residues. Germline CDR1 SGDLS, CDR2 YYNGEE. This CDR3 is CASSVGGSPYEQYF. The CDR3, as DNA: TGTGCCAGCAGCGTAGGAGGGTCACCCTACGAGCAGTACTTC.

The chain links TRBV9 to TRBJ1-4, with D possibly TRBD1 on 6 matching bases. The CDR3 totals 16 residues. Trimming shortened V by 0 bases and J by 3 bases, and 12 bases separated the two germline ends. CDR1 is SGDLS and CDR2 is YYNGEE in the germline V gene. The chain's CDR3 is CASSVGQGHANEKLFF. Here the CDR3 DNA reads TGTGCCAGCAGCGTAGGGCAGGGGCACGCTAATGAAAAACTGTTTTTT.

The chain carries TRBV7-8 and TRBJ2-1; D remains unclear. Germline values: CDR1 SGHVS, CDR2 FQNEAQ. Trimming cost V 5 bases and J 9 bases, with 11 bases left between them. The CDR3 sequence is 12 residues long. The CDR3 coding sequence is TGTGCCAGCAGCCCTACCCACGGTGAGCAGTTCTTC. Translating it yields CASSPTHGEQFF.

V usage is TRBV9 and J usage is TRBJ2-3; D is ambiguous. CDR1 is SGDLS, CDR2 YYNGEE, per germline. The CDR3 is made up of 10 amino acids. The CDR3 DNA reads as TGTGCAAGGGCGCCAGATACGCAGTATTTT. This gives the protein CARAPDTQYF.

The chain uses TRBV19 and TRBJ1-1, with a possible D match to TRBD1 (6 bases). The CDR3 sequence is 13 residues long. CDR1 is LNHDA, CDR2 SQIVND, per germline (reference sequence). The V end was cut by 10 bases, the J end by 3 bases, with 15 bases between. This chain's CDR3 is CATGQFKDTEAFF. The CDR3 nucleotides are TGTGCCACCGGACAGTTTAAGGACACTGAAGCTTTCTTT.

The gene calls are TRBV11-2 and TRBJ1-2; D might be TRBD1 (6 bases). Trimming shortened V by 3 bases and J by 1 base, and 12 bases separated the two germline ends. Germline V gives CDR1 SGHAT, CDR2 FQNNGV. The CDR3 length is 15 residues. CDR3 protein: CASSFTGSINYGYTF. DNA for the CDR3: TGTGCCAGCAGCTTTACAGGGTCTATTAACTATGGCTACACCTTC.